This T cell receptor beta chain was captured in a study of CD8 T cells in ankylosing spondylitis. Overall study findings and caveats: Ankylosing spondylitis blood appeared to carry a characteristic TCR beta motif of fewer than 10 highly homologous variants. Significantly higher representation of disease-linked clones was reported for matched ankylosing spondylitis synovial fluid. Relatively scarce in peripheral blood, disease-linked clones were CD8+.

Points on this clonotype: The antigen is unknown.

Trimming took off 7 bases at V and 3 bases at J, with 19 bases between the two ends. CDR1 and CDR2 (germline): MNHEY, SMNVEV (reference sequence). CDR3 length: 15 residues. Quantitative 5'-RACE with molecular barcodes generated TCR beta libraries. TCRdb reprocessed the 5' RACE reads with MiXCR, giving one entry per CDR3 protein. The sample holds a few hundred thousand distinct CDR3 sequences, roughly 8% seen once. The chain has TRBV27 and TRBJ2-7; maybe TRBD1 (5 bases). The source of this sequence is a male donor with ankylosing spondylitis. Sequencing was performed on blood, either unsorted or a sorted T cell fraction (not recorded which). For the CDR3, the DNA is TGTGCCAGCACCCCCCCCCAGGGCGTCGGCTACGAGCAGTACTTC. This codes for CASTPPQGVGYEQYF.